A selection of T cell receptor beta chains follows, all from one sample in a study of blood T cell repertoires in COVID-19. Generated by immunoSEQ multiplex PCR, the TCRdb table keeps only in-frame clones and is missing some. The table records some 100,000 clones, roughly 82% of them present only once. The sample was peripheral blood. The receptors shown here come from a human donor in a cohort sampled during active COVID-19. Each CDR3 is given with its conserved first and last residue. The D gene is left open where the match is weak. Not every row has a clone size; where given, it reads once, few, many or a size class.

J: TRBJ2-1; size: -; length: 12; V: TRBV10-1; D: -; DNA: TGCGCCAGCAGTGTCGGGGAAAATGAGCAGTTCTTC; CDR3: CASSVGENEQFF
J: TRBJ1-1; size: -; length: 14; V: TRBV2; D: -; DNA: TGTGCCAGCAGTAGCAGGGATCTGAACACTGAAGCTTTCTTT; CDR3: CASSSRDLNTEAFF
J: TRBJ2-2; size: -; length: 14; V: TRBV11-1; D: TRBD2; DNA: TGTGCCAGCAGTAGCGGGAGGGCCCCCGGGGAGCTGTTTTTT; CDR3: CASSSGRAPGELFF
J: TRBJ1-1; size: -; length: 14; V: TRBV18; D: -; DNA: TGTGCCAGCTCACCAGGCCGTTGGAACACTGAAGCTTTCTTT; CDR3: CASSPGRWNTEAFF
J: TRBJ2-1; size: -; length: 14; V: TRBV24-1; D: TRBD2; DNA: TGTGCCACCAGTGATTCCGGACTAGCCGAGGGGCAGTTCTTC; CDR3: CATSDSGLAEGQFF
J: TRBJ2-3; size: -; length: 13; V: TRBV7-2; D: -; DNA: TGTGCCAGCAGCTATCGACTCACAGATACGCAGTATTTT; CDR3: CASSYRLTDTQYF
J: TRBJ2-4; size: -; length: 14; V: TRBV5-5; D: TRBD1; DNA: TGTGCCAGCAGCCCCGGGACAGTTAAAAACATTCAGTACTTC; CDR3: CASSPGTVKNIQYF
J: TRBJ1-5; size: few; length: 12; V: TRBV19; D: -; DNA: TGTGCCAGTAGTATGGTGGCCCAGCCCCAGCATTTT; CDR3: CASSMVAQPQHF
J: TRBJ2-1; size: -; length: 16; V: TRBV24-1; D: TRBD2; DNA: TGTGCCACCAGTGACCCGATGGCGGGAGTCTACAATGAGCAGTTCTTC; CDR3: CATSDPMAGVYNEQFF
J: TRBJ2-3; size: -; length: 12; V: TRBV5-1; D: -; DNA: TGCGCCAGCAGCTTGGCCTCGGATACGCAGTATTTT; CDR3: CASSLASDTQYF
J: TRBJ2-1; size: -; length: 14; V: TRBV4-2; D: -; DNA: TGTGCCAGCAGCCAAGGTCTAGATATTAATGAGCAGTTCTTC; CDR3: CASSQGLDINEQFF
J: TRBJ2-7; size: -; length: 15; V: TRBV5-1; D: TRBD2; DNA: TGCGCCAGCAGCCCCCTGACTAGCGGGACGGGAGAGCAGTACTTC; CDR3: CASSPLTSGTGEQYF